The subject of this entry is one T cell receptor beta chain. Its matching antigen is unknown. This sample also contains other DNA sequences that code for the same CDR3. This specimen belongs to a study of shared clonotypes between healthy human individuals. Regarding the study as a whole: Shared across four donors were roughly 4.8% of the naive CD4 clonotypes.

V was clipped by 4 bases and J by 4 bases; unmatched bases: 5. This CDR3 spans 15 amino acids. The germline V gene encodes CDR1 KGHSH and CDR2 LQKENI. Using immunoSEQ multiplex PCR, the repertoire was profiled, and TCRdb retains in-frame clones only, with some absent. The table includes about 2.3 million clones, 93% detected once. This sequence was found in a man aged 18 to 30 in good health. Some clones in this sample may be carry-over from other donors' samples. The gene calls are TRBV18 and TRBJ1-5; 9 nucleotides agree with TRBD1. Sequences were obtained from naive CD4+ T cells from PBMCs. Documented subset: CD45RA+ positively selected. The CDR3 sequence: CASSLPGTGNQPQHF. In DNA, the CDR3 is TGTGCCAGCTCACTGCCCGGGACAGGGAATCAGCCCCAGCATTTT.